Each of the 10 T cell receptor beta chains below was sequenced from the same sample in a study of CD8 T cells in ankylosing spondylitis. These receptors' antigens are unknown. Study results and caveats: Characteristic, it appeared, of ankylosing spondylitis blood was a TCR beta motif of 7 or 8 highly homologous variants.

Using its own MiXCR run on the 5' RACE reads, TCRdb lists one record per CDR3 protein. The repertoire holds about 510,000 distinct CDR3 sequences, with about 5.2% as singletons. The sequenced sample consisted of blood, either unsorted or a sorted T cell fraction (not recorded which). These TCRs come from a male donor with ankylosing spondylitis.

This clonotype was counted at least ten times. V and J are TRBV7-2 and TRBJ2-5; the D gene is possibly TRBD2 (5 bases). Trimming pared 3 bases from V and 2 bases from J, leaving 13 bases between. The germline V gene encodes CDR1 SGHTA and CDR2 FQGNSA. This CDR3 is 15 amino acids long. This CDR3 reads CASSFQFGEQETQYF. DNA of the CDR3: TGTGCCAGCAGCTTCCAGTTCGGGGAACAAGAGACCCAGTACTTC.

This clonotype occurred many times. The rearrangement uses TRBV4-1 and TRBJ2-3; D remains ambiguous. Germline values: CDR1 MGHRA, CDR2 YSYEKL. There are 18 residues in the CDR3. V lost 2 bases to trimming and J lost 6 bases, with 24 bases between them. The CDR3 sequence is CASSQSRSGSAHKDTQYF. In DNA form, the CDR3 reads TGCGCCAGCAGCCAATCTCGTTCCGGAAGTGCACACAAGGATACGCAGTATTTT.

This clonotype has at least ten counts. The rearrangement uses TRBV28 and TRBJ2-5, with 8 bases matching TRBD2. The CDR3 is 14 residues long. Germline-derived CDR1 and CDR2 are MDHEN and SYDVKM. V lost 6 bases to trimming and J lost 1 base; unmatched junction nucleotides: 4. The CDR3 DNA follows: TGTGCCAGCAGAATTAGCGGGATCCAAGAGACCCAGTACTTC. It specifies CASRISGIQETQYF. Together with reference TRBV28 and TRBJ2-5, the CDR3 gives the full variable domain: DVKVTQSSRYLVKRTGEKVFLECVQDMDHENMFWYRQDPGLGLRLIYFSYDVKMKEKGDIPEGYSVSREKKERFSLILESASTNQTSMYLCASRISGIQETQYFGPGTRLLVL.

The sample holds a few counts of this clonotype. The genes are TRBV11-3 and TRBJ2-1, with 10 bases identical to TRBD2. V was pared by 5 bases and J by 7 bases, with 8 bases of the junction left unmatched. This CDR3 spans 15 amino acids. Germline CDR1 SGHNT, CDR2 YENEEA. CDR3 DNA sequence: TGTGCCAGCAGCCCGAGAGCGGGAGGGCCGAATGAGCAGTTCTTC. It is translated as CASSPRAGGPNEQFF.

This clonotype was seen repeatedly, ten times or more. This sequence joins TRBV25-1 and TRBJ2-7, with 7 positions matching TRBD2. This CDR3 is built from 12 residues. The J segment lost 5 bases and the V segment lost 6 bases, leaving 4 bases of the junction unmatched. Germline V CDR1 and CDR2: MGHDK, SYGVNS. The CDR3 nucleotides are TGTGCCAGCAGAGGGAGGGTAGACGAGCAGTACTTC. Protein product: CASRGRVDEQYF.

This clonotype was detected many times. V usage is TRBV7-2 and J usage is TRBJ2-5, with TRBD2 identical over 7 bases. This CDR3 is built from 14 residues. The germline V gene has CDR1 SGHTA and CDR2 FQGNSA. V was pared by 3 bases and J by 3 bases, with 4 bases of the junction left unmatched. As DNA, the CDR3 is TGTGCCAGCAGCTTTATTCTAGCGGAAGAGACCCAGTACTTC. It translates to CASSFILAEETQYF.

Notes on this clonotype: A much larger clonotype is one base distant, so this may be a read error. The chain employs TRBV10-3 and TRBJ1-2, with D possibly TRBD1 on 5 matching bases. Germline V gene data show CDR1 as ENHRY and CDR2 as SYGVKD. CDR3 length: 13 residues. The DNA for the CDR3 is TGTACCATCAGTGGGAGGAGGGGTTATGGCTACACCTTC. This codes for CTISGRRGYGYTF.

This clonotype showed up many times. Here the CDR3 reads CASSYTPQGSEAFF. The CDR3 coding sequence is TGTGCCAGCAGTTACACCCCACAGGGCTCTGAAGCTTTCTTT. The chain has TRBV6-5 and TRBJ1-1, with a tentative D call TRBD1 (6 bases). Trimming took 2 bases from V and 6 from J, leaving 13 bases between them. The CDR3 covers 14 residues. CDR1 MNHEY and CDR2 SVGAGI come from the germline V gene.

There are many counts of this clonotype. The CDR3 DNA follows: TGTGCCAGCAGCATCGGGACAGCTTATGAAGCTTTCTTT. This codes for CASSIGTAYEAFF. The gene calls are TRBV9 and TRBJ1-1, with TRBD1 matching 7 bases. The CDR3 loop spans 13 amino acids. Trimming took 4 bases from V and 7 from J; bases not matched to a gene: 7. CDR1 SGDLS and CDR2 YYNGEE come from the germline V gene.

This clonotype was observed at least ten times. The rearrangement uses TRBV20-1 and TRBJ2-1; D remains unclear. The CDR3 runs to 12 residues. CDR1 DFQATT and CDR2 SNEGSKA come from the germline V gene (reference sequence). V was trimmed by 7 bases and J by 9 bases, leaving 16 bases between them. CDR3 in amino acids: CSGNEPHGEQFF. In DNA, the CDR3 is TGCAGTGGCAATGAACCCCACGGTGAGCAGTTCTTC.